This TCR beta chain was captured by sequencing in a study of blood T cell repertoires in COVID-19. The CDR3 covers 15 residues. V lost 3 bases and J lost 5; bases outside the gene matches: 5. The germline V gene has CDR1 ENHRY and CDR2 SYGVKD. Clones were read by immunoSEQ multiplex PCR, and TCRdb kept only the in-frame ones, dropping some. The sample carries about 210,000 clones, about 88% recorded once. This receptor was identified in a woman aged 40 to 50 with acute or convalescent COVID-19. V usage is TRBV10-3 and J usage is TRBJ1-4, with 8 bases aligning to TRBD1. The sample consisted of peripheral blood. As DNA, the CDR3 is TGTGCCATCAGTGACTCGACAGGGGCCAATGAAAAACTGTTTTTT. Amino acid sequence: CAISDSTGANEKLFF.